This passage covers 27 T cell receptor beta chains from one sample sequenced in a study of cytomegalovirus exposure and HLA in healthy donors. Clones were read by immunoSEQ multiplex PCR, and TCRdb kept only the in-frame ones, dropping some. The table lists 110,000 or so clones, about 86% of them singletons. Sample: PBMCs. The receptors shown here come from a woman aged 18-29 years in good health and CMV-seropositive.

V and J are TRBV6-6 and TRBJ1-2; D is undetermined. The CDR3 has 15 amino acids. V was trimmed by 0 bases and J by 6 bases, leaving 14 bases between them. Germline CDR1 reads MNHNY; CDR2 reads SVGAGI (reference sequence). In DNA form, the CDR3 reads TGTGCCAGCAGTTACTCACCGGGATACACGGATGGCTACACCTTC. It yields the protein CASSYSPGYTDGYTF.

The rearrangement joins TRBV19 to TRBJ2-7; D gene uncertain. Germline CDR1 reads LNHDA; CDR2 reads SQIVND (reference sequence). The CDR3 has 15 amino acids. Trimming took off 6 bases at V and 4 bases at J, with 19 bases between the two ends. The chain's CDR3 is CASSDAALPAYEQYF. CDR3 coding DNA: TGTGCCAGTAGCGATGCGGCCCTACCAGCATACGAGCAGTACTTC.

This clone was recorded a few times. The CDR3 reads CASRGREFFSGEQYF. The DNA for the CDR3 is TGTGCCAGCAGGGGGCGGGAGTTCTTCAGTGGCGAGCAGTACTTC. The gene calls are TRBV28 and TRBJ2-7; 7 nucleotides match TRBD2. The V segment lost 6 bases and the J segment 6 bases; nucleotides outside the gene matches: 14. Per germline, CDR1 MDHEN and CDR2 SYDVKM. This CDR3 region has 15 residues. Together with reference TRBV28 and TRBJ2-7, the CDR3 gives the full variable domain: DVKVTQSSRYLVKRTGEKVFLECVQDMDHENMFWYRQDPGLGLRLIYFSYDVKMKEKGDIPEGYSVSREKKERFSLILESASTNQTSMYLCASRGREFFSGEQYFGPGTRLTVT.

The rearrangement uses TRBV6-1 and TRBJ1-1; D possibly corresponds to TRBD1 (5 bases). Trimming removed 2 bases from V and 7 bases from J, with 14 bases in between. The CDR3 has 14 amino acids. Germline lookup yields CDR1 MNHNS and CDR2 SASEGT. The CDR3 sequence is CASSESGYRVEAFF. The CDR3 DNA sequence: TGTGCCAGCAGTGAATCAGGGTATCGGGTTGAAGCTTTCTTT.

This CDR3 is CASSFPSSGALPGGREQFF. CDR3 nucleotides: TGTGCCAGCAGTTTCCCCTCTAGCGGGGCCCTCCCAGGCGGAAGGGAGCAGTTCTTC. V is TRBV9 and J is TRBJ2-1, with 9 positions matching TRBD2. This CDR3 has 19 amino acids. Germline CDR1 is SGDLS and CDR2 is YYNGEE. The V gene end was trimmed by 5 bases and the J gene end by 10 bases; junction bases not matched to a gene: 25.

V gene TRBV6-5 combines with J gene TRBJ2-2; TRBD1 matches at 7 bases. The CDR3 loop spans 16 amino acids. V was clipped by 2 bases and J by 3 bases; unmatched bases: 6. In germline, CDR1 is MNHEY, CDR2 SVGAGI. CDR3 amino acids: CASSYPEGADTGELFF. The CDR3 DNA sequence: TGTGCCAGCAGTTACCCCGAGGGGGCCGACACCGGGGAGCTGTTTTTT.

The rearrangement joins TRBV9 to TRBJ2-7, with D uncertain. V was trimmed by 0 bases and J by 3 bases, leaving 7 bases between them. CDR1 SGDLS and CDR2 YYNGEE come from the germline V gene. The CDR3 has 13 amino acids. The DNA for the CDR3 is TGTGCCAGCAGCGTAGAGAGCTTCTACGAGCAGTACTTC. It specifies CASSVESFYEQYF.

This clone has just one count. The chain combines TRBV6-4 with TRBJ2-7; TRBD2 matches 12 bases. CDR1 and CDR2 from the germline V gene are MRHNA and SNTAGT. The CDR3 runs 14 residues. Trimming at V came to 3 bases and at J to 3 bases, leaving 0 bases not matched to a gene. The chain's CDR3 is CASSETSGSYEQYF. In DNA, the CDR3 is TGTGCCAGCAGTGAGACTAGCGGGAGCTACGAGCAGTACTTC.

This clone was picked up a small number of times. This chain links TRBV2 with TRBJ1-3; D remains ambiguous. The CDR3 has 12 residues. Germline loops: CDR1 SNHLY, CDR2 FYNNEI. Trimming stripped 9 bases from V and 2 bases from J, with 8 bases between. DNA of the CDR3: TGTGCCAGTAGACATCCTGGAAACACCATATATTTT. This sequence encodes CASRHPGNTIYF.

The chain employs TRBV5-1 and TRBJ2-7; D is perhaps TRBD2 (5 bases). Germline V CDR1 and CDR2: SGHRS, YFSETQ. The V end lost 4 bases, the J end lost 6 bases, and 17 bases lay between the germline ends. The CDR3 totals 14 residues. The CDR3 DNA follows: TGCGCCAGCAGCCCGGGCGCGGGTGTTGGCGAGCAGTACTTC. It yields the protein CASSPGAGVGEQYF. The entire variable domain, with the rest obtained from reference TRBV5-1 and TRBJ2-7, is as follows: KAGVTQTPRYLIKTRGQQVTLSCSPISGHRSVSWYQQTPGQGLQFLFEYFSETQRNKGNFPGRFSGRQFSNSRSEMNVSTLELGDSALYLCASSPGAGVGEQYFGPGTRLTVT.

The J gene is TRBJ1-1, the V gene TRBV7-3; 8 bases are shared with TRBD1. The trim removed 4 bases at V and 2 bases at J, leaving 3 bases unmatched. Germline loops: CDR1 SGHTA, CDR2 FQGTGA. This CDR3 region has 14 residues. CDR3 amino acids: CASSSSGGNTEAFF. In DNA form, the CDR3 reads TGTGCCAGCAGCTCCTCAGGGGGCAACACTGAAGCTTTCTTT. Filled out from reference TRBV7-3 and TRBJ1-1, the complete variable domain reads GAGVSQTPSNKVTEKGKYVELRCDPISGHTALYWYRQSLGQGPEFLIYFQGTGAADDSGLPNDRFFAVRPEGSVSTLKIQRTERGDSAVYLCASSSSGGNTEAFFGQGTRLTVV.

This chain connects TRBV4-1 to TRBJ2-7; TRBD1 matches 10 bases. Unmatched junction bases numbered 5, after V lost 2 bases and J lost 1 base. CDR3 length: 16 residues. Germline V lookup: CDR1 MGHRA, CDR2 YSYEKL. The DNA for the CDR3 is TGCGCCAGCAGCCAAACCGGGACAGGGGCTTCCTACGAGCAGTACTTC. Translating it yields CASSQTGTGASYEQYF.

A few counts support this clone. This chain uses TRBV4-1 with TRBJ2-5, with 13 bases lining up with TRBD2. There are 16 residues in the CDR3. The V segment lost 4 bases and the J segment 5 bases; nucleotides outside the gene matches: 7. CDR1 is MGHRA, CDR2 YSYEKL, per germline. This CDR3 reads CASSRGLAGDRETQYF. DNA of the CDR3: TGCGCCAGCAGCCGCGGACTAGCGGGAGATCGGGAGACCCAGTACTTC.

V usage is TRBV4-1 and J usage is TRBJ2-7; tentative D call: TRBD2 (5 bases). The CDR3 contains 14 residues. Trimming stripped 5 bases from V and 0 bases from J, with 11 bases between. Germline V gives CDR1 MGHRA, CDR2 YSYEKL. The CDR3 coding sequence is TGCGCCAGCAGCGACCCGGGGAACTCCTACGAGCAGTACTTC. Translated: CASSDPGNSYEQYF.

The chain joins TRBV7-8 to TRBJ1-1; the D is unclear. This CDR3 comprises 14 residues. V lost 1 base, J lost 1 base, and 7 bases lay in between. CDR1 and CDR2 (germline): SGHVS, FQNEAQ. The CDR3 region has the DNA TGTGCCAGCAGCTTAGGTCCCCGGAACACTGAAGCTTTCTTT. This translates into CASSLGPRNTEAFF.

V gene TRBV4-2 combines with J gene TRBJ2-7; 9 nucleotides agree with TRBD1. There are 15 residues in the CDR3. V shed 6 bases and J 7 bases; nucleotides not matched to a gene: 13. Per germline, CDR1 LGHNA and CDR2 YNFKEQ. CDR3 sequence (DNA): TGTGCCAGCAGGTCCGGGACAGGGTATCCGGGGGAGCAGTACTTC. This sequence encodes CASRSGTGYPGEQYF.

The rearrangement joins TRBV30 to TRBJ2-5, with 9 bases lining up with TRBD2. V lost 2 bases and J lost 5; bases outside the gene matches: 9. Germline V lookup: CDR1 GTSNPN, CDR2 SVGIG (reference sequence). The CDR3 has 15 residues. DNA of the CDR3: TGTGCCTGGAGTTTTGCGGGAGGGCCCAGGGAGACCCAGTACTTC. This gives the protein CAWSFAGGPRETQYF.

The CDR3: CASSLPTGGLYNEQFF. The DNA of the CDR3 is TGCGCCAGCAGCCTGCCGACAGGGGGCCTCTACAATGAGCAGTTCTTC. The rearrangement links TRBV5-1 to TRBJ2-1; 10 bases map to TRBD1. Germline CDR1 SGHRS, CDR2 YFSETQ. The CDR3 runs to 16 residues. After removal of 4 bases from V and 3 bases from J, the junction contained 7 bases not matched to a gene.

The chain is built from TRBV6-6 and TRBJ2-7; 8 positions match TRBD1. Per the germline V gene, CDR1 is MNHNY and CDR2 is SVGAGI (reference sequence). With V trimmed by 0 bases and J by 3 bases, 4 bases remained unmatched. The CDR3 runs to 15 residues. The CDR3 loop is CASSYSGRGLYEQYF. DNA for the CDR3: TGTGCCAGCAGTTACTCGGGCAGGGGGCTCTACGAGCAGTACTTC.

The chain links TRBV5-6 to TRBJ1-2, with 8 positions matching TRBD1. CDR3 length: 13 residues. The V gene's germline CDR1 is SGHDT and CDR2 YYEEEE. Germline trimming cut 5 bases from V and 8 bases from J; bases unmatched to any gene: 8. In DNA, the CDR3 is TGTGCCAGCAGGCAGTTACAGGGGGAGGGCTACACCTTC. It codes for CASRQLQGEGYTF. The full variable domain, in which reference TRBV5-6 and TRBJ1-2 provide the parts outside the CDR3, is DAGVTQSPTHLIKTRGQQVTLRCSPKSGHDTVSWYQQALGQGPQFIFQYYEEEERQRGNFPDRFSGHQFPNYSSELNVNALLLGDSALYLCASRQLQGEGYTFGSGTRLTVV.

J is TRBJ1-3 and V is TRBV4-2; 7 nucleotides align to TRBD1. Germline-derived CDR1 and CDR2 are LGHNA and YNFKEQ. This CDR3 is built from 15 residues. V was pared by 4 bases and J by 5 bases, with 8 bases of the junction left unmatched. This CDR3 is CASSPQTGTRNTIYF. CDR3 in DNA: TGTGCCAGCAGCCCCCAGACAGGGACCCGAAACACCATATATTTT.

V is TRBV7-9 and J is TRBJ1-4; 12 nucleotides line up with TRBD1. The trim removed 6 bases at V and 7 bases at J, leaving 6 bases unmatched. The CDR3 contains 15 residues. Germline V gives CDR1 SEHNR, CDR2 FQNEAQ (reference sequence). CDR3 protein: CASSSGQGAREKLFF. The CDR3 DNA reads TGTGCCAGCAGTTCGGGACAGGGGGCGCGTGAAAAACTGTTTTTT. The whole variable domain, remainder taken from reference TRBV7-9 and TRBJ1-4, is DTGVSQNPRHKITKRGQNVTFRCDPISEHNRLYWYRQTLGQGPEFLTYFQNEAQLEKSRLLSDRFSAERPKGSFSTLEIQRTEQGDSAMYLCASSSGQGAREKLFFGSGTQLSVL.

The chain recombines TRBV4-2 with TRBJ2-1; D possibly corresponds to TRBD2 (6 bases). CDR1 LGHNA and CDR2 YNFKEQ come from the germline V gene. The CDR3 covers 16 residues. V was pared by 1 base and J by 6 bases, with 16 bases between. CDR3 nucleotide sequence: TGTGCCAGCAGCCAAGGGCCGGGGGTAGAGTTCAATGAGCAGTTCTTC. It codes for CASSQGPGVEFNEQFF.

The chain links TRBV2 to TRBJ2-7, with a weak D call TRBD1 (5 bases). Germline V CDR1 and CDR2: SNHLY, FYNNEI. V dropped 2 bases and J dropped 4 bases, with 18 bases sitting between them. CDR3 length equals 16 residues. CDR3 bases: TGTGCCAGCAGTGAATTGACGGCAGGGATGAGGTACGAGCAGTACTTC. This sequence encodes CASSELTAGMRYEQYF.

The rearrangement joins TRBV6-5 to TRBJ2-7; 8 bases are a match to TRBD1. Germline V lookup: CDR1 MNHEY, CDR2 SVGAGI. The CDR3 extends over 14 amino acids. J gave up 4 bases and V 2 bases, and 4 bases lay outside the gene matches. As DNA, the CDR3 is TGTGCCAGCAGTTACGGACAGGGAATTTACGAGCAGTACTTC. Amino acid sequence: CASSYGQGIYEQYF.

V gene TRBV28 combines with J gene TRBJ2-1, with 7 positions matching TRBD2. The V gene end was trimmed by 6 bases and the J gene end by 8 bases; junction bases not matched to a gene: 10. In germline, CDR1 is MDHEN, CDR2 SYDVKM. The CDR3 covers 14 residues. CDR3 in amino acids: CASSRGGSRHEQFF. The CDR3 region has the DNA TGTGCCAGCAGCCGTGGCGGGAGTAGGCATGAGCAGTTCTTC.

CDR3 sequence (DNA): TGTGCCAGCAGTGAAGGGTTAGTTCTTGGTCAGCCCCAGCATTTT. Translation gives CASSEGLVLGQPQHF. The V call is TRBV2, the J call TRBJ1-5; no reliable D call. Between the trimmed V and J ends, which lost 1 base and 6 bases, there was a span of 13 bases. CDR1 is SNHLY, CDR2 FYNNEI, per germline. CDR3 length: 15 amino acids. The full variable domain, rest sourced from reference TRBV2 and TRBJ1-5, is EPEVTQTPSHQVTQMGQEVILRCVPISNHLYFYWYRQILGQKVEFLVSFYNNEISEKSEIFDDQFSVERPDGSNFTLKIRSTKLEDSAMYFCASSEGLVLGQPQHFGDGTRLSIL.